These 14 T cell receptor beta chains share one sample of origin, sequenced in a study of blood T cell repertoires in COVID-19. Method: immunoSEQ multiplex PCR; TCRdb's copy keeps in-frame clones and lacks some. The data hold about 140,000 clones, with 87% observed a single time. Sequenced input: peripheral blood. Receptor source: a woman aged 45 to 65 with active or convalescent COVID-19.

The rearrangement joins TRBV10-3 to TRBJ1-5; 7 bases are shared with TRBD1. Unmatched junction bases numbered 6, after V lost 6 bases and J lost 4 bases. The length of the CDR3 is 14 residues. Germline V CDR1 and CDR2: ENHRY, SYGVKD. The CDR3 is CAIRQTGNNQPQHF. CDR3 nucleotide sequence: TGTGCCATCAGGCAGACAGGGAATAATCAGCCCCAGCATTTT.

The chain links TRBV6-5 to TRBJ2-1; tentatively, D is TRBD2 (6 bases). The germline V gene has CDR1 MNHEY and CDR2 SVGAGI. Trimming took off 2 bases at V and 6 bases at J, with 14 bases between the two ends. The CDR3 runs to 15 residues. The CDR3 loop is CASSYVGLRANEQFF. The CDR3 coding sequence is TGTGCCAGCAGTTACGTGGGACTTCGGGCCAATGAGCAGTTCTTC.

This clone was observed a few times. V usage is TRBV5-1 and J usage is TRBJ1-3; TRBD1 matches at 9 bases. V dropped 4 bases and J dropped 4; count of bases not matched to a gene: 3. CDR3 length equals 14 residues. Per the germline V gene, CDR1 is SGHRS and CDR2 is YFSETQ. Written as DNA, the CDR3 is TGCGCCAGCAGCACACAGGGGGCAGGAAACACCATATATTTT. It is translated as CASSTQGAGNTIYF.

This clone was seen a handful of times. The J gene is TRBJ2-1, the V gene TRBV28; D possibly corresponds to TRBD2 (6 bases). V gave up 4 bases and J gave up 1 base, with 11 bases separating them. The CDR3 extends over 15 amino acids. CDR1 is MDHEN, CDR2 SYDVKM, per germline. The CDR3 loop is CASSSGGLSYNEQFF. The DNA for the CDR3 is TGTGCCAGCAGTTCTGGGGGACTGTCCTACAATGAGCAGTTCTTC.

This clone was observed once. The chain couples TRBV28 to TRBJ1-5, with D hard to call. This CDR3 is 14 amino acids long. Trimming stripped 2 bases from V and 0 bases from J, with 5 bases between. Germline V gives CDR1 MDHEN, CDR2 SYDVKM. The DNA for the CDR3 is TGTGCCAGCAGTTTACGCGGTAGCAATCAGCCCCAGCATTTT. Amino acids: CASSLRGSNQPQHF.

The chain joins TRBV2 to TRBJ1-2; maybe TRBD1 (6 bases). V was pared by 3 bases and J by 7 bases, with 12 bases between. This CDR3 comprises 13 residues. Looked up from germline, CDR1 is SNHLY and CDR2 is FYNNEI. The CDR3 reads CASSDRGAGGYTF. The CDR3 region has the DNA TGTGCCAGCAGTGATCGGGGGGCGGGTGGCTACACCTTC.

The table lists this clone with a count of one. CDR3 DNA sequence: TGTGCCAGCACCCGACAGCCCATGAACACTGAAGCTTTCTTT. As protein: CASTRQPMNTEAFF. The rearrangement joins TRBV6-5 to TRBJ1-1; a weak D match, TRBD1 (5 bases). The germline CDR1 and CDR2 sequences are MNHEY and SVGAGI. V was trimmed by 7 bases and J by 0 bases, leaving 12 bases between them. The CDR3 runs to 14 residues.

This rearrangement joins TRBV5-4 to TRBJ1-2; no clear D. The CDR3 spans 12 residues. V was pared by 5 bases and J by 4 bases, with 9 bases between. The germline V gene has CDR1 SGHNT and CDR2 YYREEE (reference sequence). The CDR3 protein is CASRTDLYGYTF. CDR3 in DNA: TGTGCCAGCAGAACAGATCTCTATGGCTACACCTTC.

The rearrangement uses TRBV27 and TRBJ2-3; TRBD2 might be the D (5 bases). Germline-derived CDR1 and CDR2 are MNHEY and SMNVEV (reference sequence). Deletions cut 5 bases from V and 6 bases from J, with 15 bases between. CDR3 length: 14 amino acids. CDR3 in amino acids: CASSIGLVVDTQYF. The CDR3 bases are TGTGCCAGCAGTATCGGACTCGTTGTGGATACGCAGTATTTT.

This chain connects TRBV9 to TRBJ2-1, with TRBD2 matching 12 bases. The germline CDR1 and CDR2 sequences are SGDLS and YYNGEE. The CDR3 is 17 amino acids. V dropped 4 bases and J dropped 3; count of bases not matched to a gene: 8. The CDR3 coding sequence is TGTGCCAGCAGCCCGCGACTAGCGGGAGCAATCTACAATGAGCAGTTCTTC. This sequence encodes CASSPRLAGAIYNEQFF.

The rearrangement uses TRBV27 and TRBJ1-5, with D maybe TRBD1 (6 bases). Germline V gene sequence: CDR1 MNHEY, CDR2 SMNVEV (reference sequence). The CDR3 runs to 15 residues. V was pared by 5 bases and J by 0 bases, with 11 bases between. The CDR3 DNA reads TGTGCCAGCAGTCGAGGACAGAGTAGCAATCAGCCCCAGCATTTT. As protein: CASSRGQSSNQPQHF.

This chain uses TRBV7-8 with TRBJ1-1, with 9 positions matching TRBD1. The J segment lost 1 base and the V segment lost 5 bases, leaving 2 bases of the junction unmatched. The CDR3 sequence is 14 residues long. The germline V gene has CDR1 SGHVS and CDR2 FQNEAQ. The CDR3: CASSTGQGNTEAFF. The CDR3 DNA is TGTGCCAGCAGCACGGGACAGGGGAACACTGAAGCTTTCTTT.

This chain uses TRBV28 with TRBJ1-2, with 7 bases lining up with TRBD1. The germline V gene encodes CDR1 MDHEN and CDR2 SYDVKM. The CDR3 sequence is 19 residues long. Trimming at V came to 6 bases and at J to 0 bases, leaving 19 bases not matched to a gene. The CDR3 protein is CASSHYSGTDQPSNYGYTF. DNA for the CDR3: TGTGCCAGCAGCCATTATTCCGGGACAGACCAACCCTCTAACTATGGCTACACCTTC.

The genes are TRBV2 and TRBJ2-5; TRBD2 matches 7 bases. This CDR3 spans 13 amino acids. From germline, CDR1 is SNHLY and CDR2 FYNNEI. J gave up 3 bases and V 5 bases, and 3 bases lay outside the gene matches. CDR3 sequence reads: CASSPLAEETQYF. CDR3 DNA: TGTGCCAGCAGTCCTCTAGCGGAAGAGACCCAGTACTTC.